This T cell receptor (beta chain) appears in the sequencing data of a study of identical twins. Findings and limits, study-wide: Among out-of-frame alpha sequences shared by twins, low generation probability occurred in excess.

TCRdb processed the 5' RACE reads anew with MiXCR; each CDR3 protein has one entry. Among 700,000 or so distinct CDR3 sequences listed, around 8.6% were seen once. Germline V gene lookup returns CDR1 MGHDK and CDR2 SYGVNS. The CDR3 is 15 amino acids. With 2 bases removed from V and 4 bases from J, the gap between germline ends came to 9 bases. There are a few counts of this clonotype. Its target is not known. These same records also appear under a second study, on yellow fever vaccine responses in identical twins.

J is TRBJ2-6 and V is TRBV25-1; D unresolved. The specimen sequenced was PBMCs. The receptor comes from a woman under 30 in good health. DNA of the CDR3: TGTGCCAGCAGTGAAGGTGGTAACGGGGCCAACGTCCTGACTTTC. As protein: CASSEGGNGANVLTF.